Below are 18 T cell receptor beta chains sequenced from a single sample in a study of identical twins. MiXCR, run by TCRdb on the 5' RACE reads, gives a single entry per CDR3 protein. Of 240,000 or so distinct CDR3 sequences in the sample, roughly 7% were seen once. These data were also reused for a study on yellow fever vaccine responses in identical twins.

Input material: memory (CD45RO+) T cells sorted from blood. The receptor set was obtained from a woman under 30 in good health.

A few counts support this clonotype. V is TRBV5-1 and J is TRBJ1-2; no clear D. The CDR3 covers 15 residues. Germline V gives CDR1 SGHRS, CDR2 YFSETQ. Deletions cut 5 bases from V and 3 bases from J, with 17 bases between. The CDR3 DNA sequence: TGCGCCAGCAGTCCAACACCAACAGAAGACTATGGCTACACCTTC. It encodes CASSPTPTEDYGYTF.

This clonotype was seen repeatedly, ten times or more. J is TRBJ1-6 and V is TRBV18; possible D gene TRBD1, 6 bases. The CDR3 extends over 15 amino acids. CDR1 is KGHSH and CDR2 is LQKENI in the germline V gene. V dropped 6 bases and J dropped 9 bases, with 18 bases sitting between them. The CDR3 coding sequence is TGTGCCAGCTCCGAAAGGCGGGGGCAAACTTCACCCCTCCACTTT. Translating gives CASSERRGQTSPLHF.

The table lists this clonotype with many counts. This chain joins TRBV12-3 or TRBV12-4 and TRBJ2-2; perhaps TRBD2 as D (6 bases). The CDR3 runs 17 residues. Trimming stripped 6 bases from V and 1 base from J, with 18 bases between. CDR3 sequence reads: CASRVLGSGRNTGELFF. CDR3 coding DNA: TGTGCCAGCAGGGTTCTTGGTAGCGGAAGGAACACCGGGGAGCTGTTTTTT.

This clonotype was counted many times. The chain couples TRBV19 to TRBJ2-2, with a weak D call TRBD1 (6 bases). V was trimmed by 6 bases and J by 6 bases, leaving 17 bases between them. The CDR3 sequence is 15 residues long. The germline V gene has CDR1 LNHDA and CDR2 SQIVND (reference sequence). CDR3 sequence (DNA): TGTGCCAGTAGCTCTTCCGGGACAAAGGCCGGGGAGCTGTTTTTT. This encodes CASSSSGTKAGELFF.

This clonotype was detected only a few times. The chain is built from TRBV5-6 and TRBJ2-5; a possible D gene is TRBD2 (5 bases). This CDR3 is 15 amino acids long. Germline-derived CDR1 and CDR2 are SGHDT and YYEEEE. V lost 0 bases, J lost 1 base, and 10 bases lay in between. DNA of the CDR3: TGTGCCAGCAGCTTGGGGGGAGTCAGCCAAGAGACCCAGTACTTC. Translated: CASSLGGVSQETQYF.

This clonotype was detected only a few times. V and J are TRBV7-7 and TRBJ2-2; D might be TRBD1 (6 bases). CDR1 SSHAT and CDR2 FNYEAQ come from the germline V gene (reference sequence). The CDR3 has 14 amino acids. Trimming removed 5 bases at V and 5 bases at J, with 12 bases between. CDR3 DNA: TGTGCCAGCAGCACGACAGGATCTACCGGGGAGCTGTTTTTT. The encoded protein is CASSTTGSTGELFF.

This clonotype was counted ten times or more. This chain connects TRBV9 to TRBJ1-1; TRBD1 is a possible D gene (5 bases). Trimming left V 2 bases short and J 1 base short, with 9 bases between. This CDR3 contains 14 residues. CDR1 and CDR2 (germline): SGDLS, YYNGEE. The CDR3 DNA is TGTGCCAGCAGCGTCAGAGGACAGAACACTGAAGCTTTCTTT. Translated: CASSVRGQNTEAFF.

This sequence joins TRBV23-1 and TRBJ2-7; D unresolved. TRBV23-1 is an ORF, with its function uncertain. V gave up 3 bases and J gave up 3 bases, with 15 bases separating them. There are 15 residues in the CDR3. The CDR3 spells CASSHLRPSSYEQYV. In DNA, the CDR3 is TGCGCCAGCAGTCATCTCAGGCCCAGCAGCTACGAGCAGTACGTC.

This clonotype has a count of ten or more. The rearrangement joins TRBV3-1 to TRBJ2-4; D gene ambiguous. The germline gives CDR1 LGHDT, CDR2 YNNKEL (reference sequence). This CDR3 comprises 14 residues. The V end was cut by 4 bases, the J end by 5 bases, with 12 bases between. CDR3 nucleotide sequence: TGTGCCAGCAGCCCCGAGCCGTCCCAAAACATTCAGTACTTC. It is translated as CASSPEPSQNIQYF.

This chain connects TRBV20-1 to TRBJ2-2; no definite D call. Trimming pared 3 bases from V and 3 bases from J, leaving 8 bases between. This CDR3 contains 13 residues. CDR1 is DFQATT and CDR2 is SNEGSKA in the germline V gene (reference sequence). CDR3: CSASQKYTGELFF. The CDR3 nucleotides read TGCAGTGCTAGCCAGAAATACACCGGGGAGCTGTTTTTT.

This chain links TRBV9 with TRBJ1-6, with D uncertain. This CDR3 is 15 amino acids long. Trimming took 0 bases from V and 6 from J, leaving 10 bases between them. CDR1 and CDR2 from the germline V gene are SGDLS and YYNGEE. CDR3 in DNA: TGTGCCAGCAGCGTAGAGGGCTCGGGTAATTCACCCCTCCACTTT. Protein sequence: CASSVEGSGNSPLHF.

The chain links TRBV28 to TRBJ1-1, with a possible D match to TRBD1 (5 bases). The CDR3 length is 14 residues. Trimming removed 2 bases at V and 3 bases at J, with 10 bases between. Germline loops: CDR1 MDHEN, CDR2 SYDVKM. CDR3 nucleotides: TGTGCCAGCAGTTTACATAGGGGTGACACTGAAGCTTTCTTT. Translation gives CASSLHRGDTEAFF.

This clonotype occurred many times. This chain uses TRBV20-1 with TRBJ2-5; possibly TRBD1 for D (6 bases). V lost 6 bases and J lost 7, with 15 bases in between. The length of the CDR3 is 12 residues. Germline CDR1 is DFQATT and CDR2 is SNEGSKA (reference sequence). The CDR3 loop is CSAKGGPGTQYF. The CDR3 DNA follows: TGCAGTGCCAAAGGGGGACCGGGGACCCAGTACTTC.

The sample holds many counts of this clonotype. CDR3 in amino acids: CASRHLYGGGETQYF. The CDR3 DNA reads as TGTGCCAGCAGACACCTATACGGGGGAGGGGAGACCCAGTACTTC. V and J are TRBV28 and TRBJ2-5, with TRBD2 identical over 7 bases. V shed 6 bases and J 5 bases; nucleotides not matched to a gene: 12. The CDR3 has 15 residues. Germline V gives CDR1 MDHEN, CDR2 SYDVKM.

The chain uses TRBV6-1 and TRBJ2-7, with a weak D call TRBD2 (6 bases). The germline CDR1 and CDR2 sequences are MNHNS and SASEGT. Trimming pared 5 bases from V and 7 bases from J, leaving 21 bases between. CDR3 length: 15 residues. The CDR3 reads CASSPMVEGAGEQYF. In nucleotides, the CDR3 is TGTGCCAGCAGTCCCATGGTGGAGGGAGCTGGAGAGCAGTACTTC.

This clonotype came up many times. The rearrangement uses TRBV29-1 and TRBJ2-5; D uncertain. Trimming left V 3 bases short and J 7 bases short, with 9 bases between. Germline V gene lookup returns CDR1 SQVTM and CDR2 ANQGSEA. The CDR3 has 11 residues. The CDR3 region has the DNA TGCAGCGTTGACGTCCCCCCGACCCAGTACTTC. Its protein is CSVDVPPTQYF.

This chain uses TRBV10-2 with TRBJ2-3, with unresolved D. Trimming removed 0 bases at V and 2 bases at J, with 6 bases between. Germline loops: CDR1 WSHSY, CDR2 SAAADI. This CDR3 region has 14 residues. The CDR3 nucleotides read TGCGCCAGCAGTGAGTCGGTCTTCACAGATACGCAGTATTTT. The encoded protein is CASSESVFTDTQYF.

This clonotype occurred many times. The chain has TRBV5-1 and TRBJ1-1, with D possibly matching TRBD1 (5 bases). Germline-derived CDR1 and CDR2 are SGHRS and YFSETQ. V was pared by 0 bases and J by 3 bases, with 15 bases between. This CDR3 region has 16 residues. The CDR3 sequence: CASSLGVVGPDTEAFF. CDR3 bases: TGCGCCAGCAGCTTGGGGGTGGTGGGGCCGGACACTGAAGCTTTCTTT.